The 18 T cell receptor beta chains reported below all come from one sample, sequenced in a study of radiation and T cells in renal cell carcinoma (dated by TCRdb to about 2020). Sample time point, as interpreted from the label and publication: tumor resected at nephrectomy. The meaning of the sample's treatment or condition label: 15 Gy SBRT to primary tumor, nephrectomy 4 weeks later. Library preparation used the immunoSEQ multiplex PCR assay. TCRdb holds this immuneACCESS table with in-frame rearrangements only. Some clones are missing; in checked studies, unresolved V genes explain under half, and the rest has no known cause. Recorded for this sample are about 9,300 clones; 63% of them occurred a single time. Under 20% of the sample belongs to the ten largest clones. The source material was tumor tissue, sampled from a patient whose treatment included radiotherapy and nephrectomy. The receptors come from a woman in her 50s with renal cell carcinoma.

V is TRBV27 and J is TRBJ2-1; D tentatively fits TRBD1 or TRBD2 (5 bases each). The CDR3 has 16 residues. Trimming left V 5 bases short and J 4 bases short, with 18 bases between. CDR1 MNHEY and CDR2 SMNVEV come from the germline V gene (reference sequence). The CDR3 loop is CASSPNRGYGYNEQFF. CDR3 in DNA: TGTGCCAGCAGTCCCAACCGGGGCTATGGGTACAATGAGCAGTTCTTC.

The CDR3 nucleotides are TGCGCCAGCAGTGGACAGGGTTTTAATCAGCCCCAGCATTTT. It yields the protein CASSGQGFNQPQHF. This chain connects TRBV10-2 to TRBJ1-5; 7 bases match TRBD1. The CDR3 has 14 residues. J lost 4 bases, V lost 4 bases, and 4 bases had no gene match. Germline CDR1 WSHSY, CDR2 SAAADI.

The chain carries TRBV9 and TRBJ2-4, with TRBD1 as a possible D gene (5 bases). The V gene's germline CDR1 is SGDLS and CDR2 YYNGEE. The length of the CDR3 is 13 residues. V was clipped by 0 bases and J by 7 bases, with 8 bases between them. CDR3 sequence (DNA): TGTGCCAGCAGCGTAGCAGGGTCGAACATTCAGTACTTC. Its protein product is CASSVAGSNIQYF.

This clone was detected once. The chain couples TRBV11-1 to TRBJ2-3; TRBD1 is a possible D gene (7 bases). V shed 5 bases and J shed 2 bases, with 14 bases lying between them. The germline CDR1 and CDR2 sequences are SGHAT and FQDESV (reference sequence). The CDR3 has 15 amino acids. CDR3 bases: TGTGCCAGCAGCCCGCGGAGGGGGCCCACAGATACGCAGTATTTT. Translated: CASSPRRGPTDTQYF.

This clone turned up a few times. J is TRBJ2-3 and V is TRBV7-2, with 11 bases matching TRBD2. Germline assignment: CDR1 SGHTA and CDR2 FQGNSA. The V segment lost 5 bases and the J segment 5 bases; nucleotides outside the gene matches: 9. The CDR3 consists of 16 residues. The CDR3 DNA sequence: TGTGCCAGCAGCCTTAGCGGGGGGGCTTCGGGAGATACGCAGTATTTT. It is translated as CASSLSGGASGDTQYF.

The CDR3 DNA reads TGTGCCAGCAGCGCCACAGGGGGCGCGACCTACGAGCAGTACTTC. Protein sequence: CASSATGGATYEQYF. This sequence joins TRBV9 and TRBJ2-7; 9 nucleotides agree with TRBD1. Trimming cost V 3 bases and J 2 bases; bases outside gene matches: 6. CDR3 length: 15 residues. Germline V CDR1 and CDR2: SGDLS, YYNGEE.

The rearrangement joins TRBV5-1 to TRBJ2-7; D not certain. CDR3 length: 14 amino acids. With 3 bases removed from V and 2 bases from J, the gap between germline ends came to 12 bases. Per the germline V gene, CDR1 is SGHRS and CDR2 is YFSETQ. In DNA, the CDR3 is TGCGCCAGCAGCTGGGCAGGTTTCCCCTACGAGCAGTACTTC. This codes for CASSWAGFPYEQYF.

The chain carries TRBV5-1 and TRBJ2-1; no definite D call. There are 15 residues in the CDR3. V dropped 3 bases and J dropped 4 bases, with 14 bases sitting between them. Germline V gene data show CDR1 as SGHRS and CDR2 as YFSETQ. This chain's CDR3 is CASSSEDRLYNEQFF. CDR3 sequence (DNA): TGCGCCAGCAGCTCCGAGGATCGGCTATACAATGAGCAGTTCTTC.

The chain employs TRBV5-1 and TRBJ2-2; TRBD2 matches 9 bases. Germline assignment: CDR1 SGHRS and CDR2 YFSETQ. This CDR3 region has 16 residues. The J segment lost 5 bases and the V segment lost 4 bases, leaving 9 bases of the junction unmatched. As DNA, the CDR3 is TGCGCCAGCAGCCCACGACTAGCGGAAAGGACCGGGGAGCTGTTTTTT. Residues: CASSPRLAERTGELFF.

The chain employs TRBV29-1 and TRBJ1-2; D gene ambiguous. The CDR3 totals 17 residues. Germline V lookup: CDR1 SQVTM, CDR2 ANQGSEA. V gave up 1 base and J gave up 6 bases, with 24 bases separating them. The CDR3 here is CSVEAVPNHPATDGYTF. The DNA of the CDR3 is TGCAGCGTTGAAGCAGTGCCCAACCACCCGGCTACGGATGGCTACACCTTC.

Turning to this clone: Other DNA sequences in this specimen translate into the identical CDR3. The chain couples TRBV5-1 to TRBJ1-4; TRBD1 matches 7 bases. The CDR3 has 14 residues. J gave up 5 bases and V 4 bases, and 5 bases lay outside the gene matches. Germline V gene lookup returns CDR1 SGHRS and CDR2 YFSETQ. This chain's CDR3 is CASSPGQSNEKLFF. CDR3 nucleotide sequence: TGCGCCAGCAGCCCGGGACAGTCAAATGAAAAACTGTTTTTT.

The gene calls are TRBV19 and TRBJ1-5; no definite D call. CDR3 length: 15 amino acids. CDR1 is LNHDA and CDR2 is SQIVND in the germline V gene (reference sequence). Trimming took off 10 bases at V and 3 bases at J, with 19 bases between the two ends. For the CDR3, the DNA is TGTGCCACTACCCCTGGTAGGATACACAATCAGCCCCAGCATTTT. This gives the protein CATTPGRIHNQPQHF.

V is TRBV6-1 and J is TRBJ1-4; 7 nucleotides align to TRBD1. The V segment lost 10 bases and the J segment 2 bases; nucleotides outside the gene matches: 7. Germline V gene data show CDR1 as MNHNS and CDR2 as SASEGT. The CDR3 extends over 14 amino acids. CDR3 protein: CATRQGGTNEKLFF. The CDR3 region has the DNA TGTGCCACGAGACAGGGCGGCACTAATGAAAAACTGTTTTTT.

The chain links TRBV28 to TRBJ2-2, with 9 bases identical to TRBD2. The CDR3 runs 15 residues. V lost 5 bases and J lost 6; bases outside the gene matches: 7. In germline, CDR1 is MDHEN, CDR2 SYDVKM. The DNA for the CDR3 is TGTGCCAGCAGTCGCCTAGCGGGAACCGCCGGGGAGCTGTTTTTT. Amino acids: CASSRLAGTAGELFF.

V is TRBV6-5 and J is TRBJ2-1; D uncertain. The V gene lost 7 bases and the J gene lost 3 bases, with 7 bases spanning the gap. Germline CDR1 is MNHEY and CDR2 is SVGAGI. The CDR3 is 12 amino acids. CDR3 protein: CASTNNYNEQFF. The DNA for the CDR3 is TGTGCCAGCACCAACAACTACAATGAGCAGTTCTTC.

The V call is TRBV18, the J call TRBJ2-7; D perhaps matches TRBD1 (5 bases). Trimming stripped 6 bases from V and 4 bases from J, with 19 bases between. The germline gives CDR1 KGHSH, CDR2 LQKENI. The CDR3 totals 15 residues. The CDR3: CASSHPMTTGYEQYF. CDR3 sequence (DNA): TGTGCCAGCTCTCACCCCATGACAACAGGTTACGAGCAGTACTTC.

Regarding this clone: Additional DNA sequences in this sample encode the identical CDR3. This chain joins TRBV7-6 and TRBJ2-1, with 10 bases lining up with TRBD2. The V gene's germline CDR1 is SGHVS and CDR2 FNYEAQ. Trimming cost V 2 bases and J 4 bases; bases outside gene matches: 2. This CDR3 is 15 amino acids long. The DNA of the CDR3 is TGTGCCAGCAGCTTATTAGCGGGGGGATACAATGAGCAGTTCTTC. It is translated as CASSLLAGGYNEQFF.

The V call is TRBV6-5, the J call TRBJ2-7; D is perhaps TRBD2 (6 bases). Trimming cost V 4 bases and J 0 bases, with 13 bases left between them. The CDR3 is 15 amino acids. Germline V gene lookup returns CDR1 MNHEY and CDR2 SVGAGI. The CDR3 DNA sequence: TGTGCCAGCAGTTTACTAGCCCAGAGCTCCTACGAGCAGTACTTC. Translated: CASSLLAQSSYEQYF.